Following are 9 T cell receptor beta chains from one sample sequenced in a study of T cells in Graves' hyperthyroidism and ophthalmopathy. The CDR3 regions of TCR beta were amplified from RNA transcripts. A set of HTBI primers served as the primers for a first-round RT-PCR of the TCR CDR3. TCRdb reprocessed the multiplex PCR reads with MiXCR, giving one entry per CDR3 protein. The sample carries some 760,000 distinct CDR3 sequences, 14% recorded once. Input material: blood. The receptors here all came from a woman younger than 35 with Graves' hyperthyroidism.

In this sample, this clonotype turned up many times. V usage is TRBV6-1 and J usage is TRBJ2-7; D is possibly TRBD2 (6 bases). CDR3 length: 16 residues. Trimming left V 5 bases short and J 2 bases short, with 19 bases between. The germline V gene encodes CDR1 MNHNS and CDR2 SASEGT. Here the CDR3 reads CASSSRAPGGAYEQYF. CDR3 nucleotide sequence: TGTGCCAGCAGTTCAAGGGCCCCCGGCGGGGCCTACGAGCAGTACTTC.

There are many counts of this clonotype. CDR3 in amino acids: CASRGQAGQPQHF. CDR3 coding DNA: TGTGCCAGCAGGGGACAGGCCGGTCAGCCCCAGCATTTT. The chain has TRBV6-1 and TRBJ1-5; 8 positions agree with TRBD1. The CDR3 runs 13 residues. Germline V gene sequence: CDR1 MNHNS, CDR2 SASEGT. With V trimmed by 6 bases and J by 6 bases, 4 bases remained unmatched.

This clonotype was counted ten times or more. The chain couples TRBV2 to TRBJ1-5, with D perhaps matching TRBD1 (5 bases). The germline V gene encodes CDR1 SNHLY and CDR2 FYNNEI. Trimming took off 2 bases at V and 2 bases at J, with 13 bases between the two ends. The CDR3 is 16 residues long. The CDR3 loop is CASSEQGGRGNQPQHF. In DNA, the CDR3 is TGTGCCAGCAGTGAACAGGGAGGTAGGGGCAATCAGCCCCAGCATTTT.

This clonotype showed up just a few times. The chain joins TRBV5-1 to TRBJ1-2; 7 bases are a match to TRBD1. After removal of 5 bases from V and 3 bases from J, the junction contained 10 bases not matched to a gene. The CDR3 sequence is 15 residues long. The germline V gene has CDR1 SGHRS and CDR2 YFSETQ. In nucleotides, the CDR3 is TGCGCCAGCAGAGGACCTACCGACAGGGACTATGGCTACACCTTC. It codes for CASRGPTDRDYGYTF.

This clonotype was counted many times. The chain couples TRBV20-1 to TRBJ2-7; 10 bases are shared with TRBD2. V shed 0 bases, J shed 7 bases, and the junction held 9 bases outside the gene matches. Germline assignment: CDR1 DFQATT and CDR2 SNEGSKA (reference sequence). This CDR3 has 15 residues. In nucleotides, the CDR3 is TGCAGTGCTAGAGAATACCTAGCGGGAGAACATGAGCAGTACTTC. This encodes CSAREYLAGEHEQYF.

In this sample, this clonotype turned up a few times. The V gene is TRBV6-1, the J gene TRBJ2-4; possibly TRBD1 for D (7 bases). V lost 7 bases to trimming and J lost 2 bases, with 15 bases between them. Germline V gene data show CDR1 as MNHNS and CDR2 as SASEGT. This CDR3 has 15 amino acids. The CDR3 sequence is CASKRAGGPKNIQYF. As DNA, the CDR3 is TGTGCCAGCAAGAGGGCAGGGGGGCCCAAAAACATTCAGTACTTC.

This rearrangement joins TRBV7-8 to TRBJ2-2; D not resolved. The CDR3 has 16 residues. V shed 5 bases and J shed 5 bases, with 18 bases lying between them. Germline CDR1 SGHVS, CDR2 FQNEAQ. The CDR3 sequence is CASSHYFDRHTGELFF. CDR3 nucleotides: TGTGCCAGCAGCCATTATTTCGACCGACATACCGGGGAGCTGTTTTTT. Full variable domain (outside the CDR3, taken from reference TRBV7-8 and TRBJ2-2): GAGVSQSPRYKVAKRGQDVALRCDPISGHVSLFWYQQALGQGPEFLTYFQNEAQLDKSGLPSDRFFAERPEGSVSTLKIQRTQQEDSAVYLCASSHYFDRHTGELFFGEGSRLTVL.

Notes on this clonotype: This sequence may be a read error, since a much larger clone differs from it by one base. The CDR3 DNA reads TGTGCCAGCAGCTCATCGCTAGACTCCTACAATGAGCAGTACTTC. This codes for CASSSSLDSYNEQYF. The chain links TRBV5-5 to TRBJ2-1, with unresolved D. The assigned J gene may be wrong: the sequence end matches TRBJ2-7 better. CDR1 is SGHKS and CDR2 is YYEKEE in the germline V gene (reference sequence). There are 15 residues in the CDR3.

This chain uses TRBV4-1 with TRBJ2-1; 8 bases match TRBD2. The CDR3 has 17 amino acids. CDR1 and CDR2 (germline): MGHRA, YSYEKL. V shed 1 base, J shed 0 bases, and the junction held 5 bases outside the gene matches. CDR3 sequence (DNA): TGCGCCAGCAGCCAAGGCACCGGGAGGGCCTCCTACAATGAGCAGTTCTTC. It specifies CASSQGTGRASYNEQFF.